The T cell receptor (beta chain) described here comes from a study of cytomegalovirus exposure and HLA in healthy donors. Regarding this clone: No antigen is known for it.

Profiling relied on immunoSEQ multiplex PCR, and the TCRdb table lists in-frame clones only, not all of them. The data show 71,000 or so clones, approximately 96% seen once. CDR1 SEHNR and CDR2 FQNEAQ come from the germline V gene (reference sequence). The germline V and J ends were trimmed by 1 base and 2 bases, with 11 bases remaining between them. This CDR3 is 15 amino acids long. Broader study findings: Rare sequences made up most TCRs, while some public TCRs were found in many donors. Later, an analysis found that TCR clusters from the first cohort tended to co-occur in the roughly 110 validation repertoires.

The origin of this receptor is a man younger than 35 in good health and CMV-seropositive. This chain links TRBV7-9 with TRBJ1-1; D ambiguous. The sample was PBMCs. CDR3 sequence: CASSLGPLGNTEAFF. DNA of the CDR3: TGTGCCAGCAGCTTAGGTCCGCTAGGTAACACTGAAGCTTTCTTT. Drawing the rest from reference TRBV7-9 and TRBJ1-1, the complete variable domain is DTGVSQNPRHKITKRGQNVTFRCDPISEHNRLYWYRQTLGQGPEFLTYFQNEAQLEKSRLLSDRFSAERPKGSFSTLEIQRTEQGDSAMYLCASSLGPLGNTEAFFGQGTRLTVV.